The 9 T cell receptor beta chains given below trace back to one sample, sequenced in a study of blood T cell repertoires in COVID-19. Sequenced by immunoSEQ multiplex PCR; TCRdb stores in-frame clones only, minus some. The table shows about 280,000 clones, with approximately 91% occurring only once. Sequencing was carried out using peripheral blood. The receptor source for this set is a woman in her twenties or thirties with COVID-19, enrolled during active disease.

This rearrangement joins TRBV11-2 to TRBJ2-7, with 9 nucleotides matching TRBD2. CDR3 length: 17 residues. Germline CDR1 reads SGHAT; CDR2 reads FQNNGV. Losses at the gene ends were 5 bases for V and 4 bases for J; bases not matched to a gene: 15. CDR3 DNA: TGTGCCAGCAGCGCACGACTAGCGGAGAGTTCTTATTACGAGCAGTACTTC. Translated: CASSARLAESSYYEQYF.

The chain joins TRBV7-3 to TRBJ1-1; possible D gene TRBD1, 5 bases. V was cut by 1 base and J by 2 bases, with 11 bases left in between. Germline CDR1 SGHTA, CDR2 FQGTGA. The CDR3 extends over 15 amino acids. CDR3 protein: CASSLNVGGNTEAFF. The CDR3 DNA sequence: TGTGCCAGCAGCTTAAATGTGGGGGGAAACACTGAAGCTTTCTTT.

The rearrangement links TRBV6-6 to TRBJ1-2, with a weak D call TRBD1 (6 bases). The CDR3 is 14 residues long. CDR1 and CDR2 from the germline V gene are MNHNY and SVGAGI (reference sequence). CDR3 amino acids: CAVNQGTANYGYTF. CDR3 DNA: TGTGCAGTCAACCAGGGGACCGCTAACTATGGCTACACCTTC.

The chain couples TRBV7-8 to TRBJ2-5; possibly TRBD2 for D (5 bases). Trimming removed 4 bases at V and 4 bases at J, with 19 bases between. Germline V gene data show CDR1 as SGHVS and CDR2 as FQNEAQ. This CDR3 region has 16 residues. CDR3 sequence reads: CASSSTRTRQRETQYF. The DNA for the CDR3 is TGTGCCAGCAGCTCCACTCGGACTCGGCAGAGAGAGACCCAGTACTTC.

The CDR3 DNA reads TGTGCCAGCAGCTTAGCGCTGGCCGGGGGCACAGATACGCAGTATTTT. Translation: CASSLALAGGTDTQYF. J is TRBJ2-3 and V is TRBV7-8; possible D gene TRBD2, 5 bases. With 0 bases removed from V and 1 base from J, the gap between germline ends came to 11 bases. This CDR3 spans 16 amino acids. Germline values: CDR1 SGHVS, CDR2 FQNEAQ.

This chain links TRBV11-3 with TRBJ1-1, with no clear D. This CDR3 is 13 amino acids long. With 3 bases removed from V and 5 bases from J, the gap between germline ends came to 10 bases. Germline CDR1 SGHNT, CDR2 YENEEA. The CDR3 protein is CASSLGEETEAFF. CDR3 in DNA: TGTGCCAGCAGCTTGGGAGAGGAGACTGAAGCTTTCTTT.

The rearrangement joins TRBV5-1 to TRBJ2-7, with D possibly being TRBD2 (5 bases). CDR1 SGHRS and CDR2 YFSETQ come from the germline V gene. The V gene lost 5 bases and the J gene lost 2 bases, with 11 bases spanning the gap. This CDR3 is built from 13 residues. Here the CDR3 DNA reads TGCGCCAGCAGGGTCAGCGGAACCTACGAGCAGTACTTC. Translation gives CASRVSGTYEQYF. Together with reference TRBV5-1 and TRBJ2-7, the CDR3 gives the full variable domain: KAGVTQTPRYLIKTRGQQVTLSCSPISGHRSVSWYQQTPGQGLQFLFEYFSETQRNKGNFPGRFSGRQFSNSRSEMNVSTLELGDSALYLCASRVSGTYEQYFGPGTRLTVT.

The V call is TRBV2, the J call TRBJ2-5, with D tentatively TRBD2 (6 bases). With 1 base removed from V and 5 bases from J, the gap between germline ends came to 14 bases. There are 15 residues in the CDR3. Germline V lookup: CDR1 SNHLY, CDR2 FYNNEI. CDR3 coding DNA: TGTGCCAGCAGTGAAGTCGGGACTCCCGCGGAGACCCAGTACTTC. Its protein is CASSEVGTPAETQYF.

The table lists this clone with a few counts. This chain uses TRBV12-3 or TRBV12-4 with TRBJ2-7; 10 bases are shared with TRBD1. The CDR3 is made up of 13 amino acids. V shed 6 bases, J shed 2 bases, and the junction held 1 base outside the gene matches. The CDR3 is CASRDRGTYEQYF. The CDR3 DNA sequence: TGTGCCAGCAGGGACAGGGGGACCTACGAGCAGTACTTC.